This T cell receptor (beta chain) was observed in a study of blood T cell repertoires in COVID-19. In the study overall: Some COVID-19 samples were acute and others convalescent; all came from the United States, Italy and Spain. The analysed material was cDNA or gDNA that came from T cells, B-cell-depleted T cells, or PBMCs.

Recruited during active infection, patients (from Seattle) were subsequently followed longitudinally. Germline V CDR1 and CDR2: GTSNPN, SVGIG (reference sequence). Unmatched junction bases numbered 8, after V lost 2 bases and J lost 7 bases. CDR3 length equals 15 residues. Authors' processing steps: Reference gene primer amplification gave estimated nucleated cell counts. Clones were sequenced by immunoSEQ multiplex PCR, and TCRdb holds only the in-frame ones, with some missing. V and J calls and clone size come straight from that table; D and trimming were deduced from the DNA. The data show 150,000 to 200,000 clones, approximately 87% seen once.

The chain has TRBV30 and TRBJ2-1; TRBD1 matches 10 bases. The receptor was isolated from a person between 65 and 80 years old with COVID-19, enrolled during active disease. Material: peripheral blood. The CDR3 protein is CAWSQDRGPVNEQFF. CDR3 DNA: TGTGCCTGGAGTCAAGACAGGGGGCCTGTAAATGAGCAGTTCTTC.